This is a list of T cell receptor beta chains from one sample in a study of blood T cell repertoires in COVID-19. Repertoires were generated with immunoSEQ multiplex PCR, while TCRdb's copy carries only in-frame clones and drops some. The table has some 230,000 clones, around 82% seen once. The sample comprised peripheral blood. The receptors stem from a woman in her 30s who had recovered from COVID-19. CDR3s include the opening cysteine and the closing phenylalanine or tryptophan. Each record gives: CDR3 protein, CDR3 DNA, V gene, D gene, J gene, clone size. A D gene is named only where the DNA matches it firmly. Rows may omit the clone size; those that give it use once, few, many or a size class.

CDR3aa: CASSSIPGGEQFF
CDR3nt: TGTGCCAGCAGTTCAATACCAGGGGGTGAGCAGTTCTTC
v_gene: TRBV7-3
d_gene: TRBD1
j_gene: TRBJ2-1
abundance: -

CDR3aa: CASSTPRDTQYF
CDR3nt: TGTGCCAGTAGTACACCCCGGGATACGCAGTATTTT
v_gene: TRBV19
d_gene: -
j_gene: TRBJ2-3
abundance: -

CDR3aa: CAWRAGGGNTIYF
CDR3nt: TGTGCCTGGAGGGCTGGAGGCGGAAACACCATATATTTT
v_gene: TRBV30
d_gene: -
j_gene: TRBJ1-3
abundance: -

CDR3aa: CASSEQVGTGELFF
CDR3nt: TGTGCCAGCAGTGAACAGGTTGGCACCGGGGAGCTGTTTTTT
v_gene: TRBV6-4
d_gene: -
j_gene: TRBJ2-2
abundance: -

CDR3aa: CASSSYRGHDTQYF
CDR3nt: TGTGCCAGTAGTTCCTACAGGGGGCACGATACGCAGTATTTT
v_gene: TRBV19
d_gene: TRBD1
j_gene: TRBJ2-3
abundance: -

CDR3aa: CASSQHAERQFSNQPQHF
CDR3nt: TGCGCCAGCAGCCAGCACGCAGAGAGGCAGTTTAGCAATCAGCCCCAGCATTTT
v_gene: TRBV4-1
d_gene: -
j_gene: TRBJ1-5
abundance: -

CDR3aa: CASSYGYTDTQYF
CDR3nt: TGTGCCAGCAGTTACGGTTACACAGATACGCAGTATTTT
v_gene: TRBV28
d_gene: -
j_gene: TRBJ2-3
abundance: -

CDR3aa: CASSPTVFTDTQYF
CDR3nt: TGCGCCAGCAGCCCCACAGTGTTCACAGATACGCAGTATTTT
v_gene: TRBV5-1
d_gene: -
j_gene: TRBJ2-3
abundance: -

CDR3aa: CASRSTGTGGTYGYTF
CDR3nt: TGTGCCAGCAGAAGCACCGGGACAGGGGGGACCTATGGCTACACCTTC
v_gene: TRBV28
d_gene: TRBD1
j_gene: TRBJ1-2
abundance: -

CDR3aa: CASSEQSAAATDTQYF
CDR3nt: TGTGCCAGCAGTGAACAATCGGCGGCAGCTACAGATACGCAGTATTTT
v_gene: TRBV6-1
d_gene: -
j_gene: TRBJ2-3
abundance: -

CDR3aa: CASSYKAAISPDTQYF
CDR3nt: TGTGCCAGCAGTTACAAGGCGGCCATAAGCCCAGATACGCAGTATTTT
v_gene: TRBV6-5
d_gene: -
j_gene: TRBJ2-3
abundance: -

CDR3aa: CASSWQPDRGTEAFF
CDR3nt: TGCGCCAGCAGCTGGCAACCGGACAGGGGAACTGAAGCTTTCTTT
v_gene: TRBV5-1
d_gene: TRBD1
j_gene: TRBJ1-1
abundance: -

CDR3aa: CASSPAGARRGETQYF
CDR3nt: TGTGCCAGCAGCCCAGCGGGGGCCCGGCGGGGAGAGACCCAGTACTTC
v_gene: TRBV7-9
d_gene: TRBD2
j_gene: TRBJ2-5
abundance: -

CDR3aa: CASSSRPLAGDYEQYF
CDR3nt: TGTGCCAGCAGCTCCCGCCCCCTAGCGGGAGACTACGAGCAGTACTTC
v_gene: TRBV12-1
d_gene: -
j_gene: TRBJ2-7
abundance: few

CDR3aa: CASSLGRGKNNSPLHF
CDR3nt: TGTGCCAGCAGCTTGGGGAGGGGAAAAAATAATTCACCCCTCCACTTT
v_gene: TRBV5-4
d_gene: -
j_gene: TRBJ1-6
abundance: -

CDR3aa: CASSQGRVGEKLFF
CDR3nt: TGTGCCAGCAGCCAAGGGAGGGTAGGAGAAAAACTGTTTTTT
v_gene: TRBV3-1/TRBV3-2
d_gene: -
j_gene: TRBJ1-4
abundance: once

CDR3aa: CASSFGAIQETQYF
CDR3nt: TGTGCCAGCAGCTTTGGGGCAATTCAAGAGACCCAGTACTTC
v_gene: TRBV11-2
d_gene: -
j_gene: TRBJ2-5
abundance: -

CDR3aa: CASSLNTGEGYTF
CDR3nt: TGTGCCAGCAGTCTTAACACAGGGGAAGGCTACACCTTC
v_gene: TRBV12-3/TRBV12-4
d_gene: TRBD1
j_gene: TRBJ1-2
abundance: once

CDR3aa: CASSTRQGHGYTF
CDR3nt: TGCGCCAGCAGCACCCGACAGGGGCATGGCTACACCTTC
v_gene: TRBV5-1
d_gene: TRBD1
j_gene: TRBJ1-2
abundance: -

CDR3aa: CASSGTGDRGNQPQHF
CDR3nt: TGTGCCAGTAGTGGGACAGGGGATAGGGGCAATCAGCCCCAGCATTTT
v_gene: TRBV19
d_gene: TRBD1
j_gene: TRBJ1-5
abundance: -

CDR3aa: CASSPQGNTIYF
CDR3nt: TGTGCCAGCAGCCCTCAGGGAAACACCATATATTTT
v_gene: TRBV6-6
d_gene: -
j_gene: TRBJ1-3
abundance: -

CDR3aa: CASSDGQGKGQYF
CDR3nt: TGTGCCAGCAGTGACGGACAGGGGAAGGGTCAGTACTTC
v_gene: TRBV6-1
d_gene: TRBD1
j_gene: TRBJ2-4
abundance: once

CDR3aa: CASSLAGQAGETQYF
CDR3nt: TGTGCCAGCAGCTTGGCCGGACAGGCTGGGGAGACCCAGTACTTC
v_gene: TRBV5-4
d_gene: TRBD1
j_gene: TRBJ2-5
abundance: -

CDR3aa: CASSPRGSLNGELFF
CDR3nt: TGCGCCAGCAGCCCCCGCGGGAGTCTTAACGGGGAGCTGTTTTTT
v_gene: TRBV5-1
d_gene: TRBD2
j_gene: TRBJ2-2
abundance: -

CDR3aa: CASRLDRGDSNQPQHF
CDR3nt: TGTGCCAGCAGATTGGACAGGGGGGATAGCAATCAGCCCCAGCATTTT
v_gene: TRBV2
d_gene: TRBD1
j_gene: TRBJ1-5
abundance: -

CDR3aa: CASSLGGFNEKLFF
CDR3nt: TGTGCCAGCAGTCTAGGGGGCTTTAATGAAAAACTGTTTTTT
v_gene: TRBV28
d_gene: TRBD1
j_gene: TRBJ1-4
abundance: -

CDR3aa: CASSQGSGNTGELFF
CDR3nt: TGTGCCAGCAGCCAAGGTAGCGGGAACACCGGGGAGCTGTTTTTT
v_gene: TRBV6-5
d_gene: -
j_gene: TRBJ2-2
abundance: -

CDR3aa: CASSVGGDGYIQYF
CDR3nt: TGTGCCAGCAGCGTAGGGGGAGACGGGTACATTCAGTACTTC
v_gene: TRBV9
d_gene: -
j_gene: TRBJ2-4
abundance: few

CDR3aa: CASSPKGGGANVLTF
CDR3nt: TGTGCCAGCAGCCCCAAGGGAGGGGGGGCCAACGTCCTGACTTTC
v_gene: TRBV7-3
d_gene: TRBD2
j_gene: TRBJ2-6
abundance: -

CDR3aa: CASSPGGVNYGYTF
CDR3nt: TGTGCCAGCTCACCCGGAGGGGTTAACTATGGCTACACCTTC
v_gene: TRBV18
d_gene: -
j_gene: TRBJ1-2
abundance: -

CDR3aa: CASSLGGADTEAFF
CDR3nt: TGCGCCAGCAGCTTAGGGGGCGCCGACACTGAAGCTTTCTTT
v_gene: TRBV5-1
d_gene: TRBD1
j_gene: TRBJ1-1
abundance: -

CDR3aa: CASSLIAGDFYNEQFF
CDR3nt: TGTGCCAGCAGTCTTATAGCGGGAGATTTCTACAATGAGCAGTTCTTC
v_gene: TRBV27
d_gene: TRBD2
j_gene: TRBJ2-1
abundance: -

CDR3aa: CAISPQGAADTQYF
CDR3nt: TGTGCCATCAGTCCACAGGGGGCGGCAGATACGCAGTATTTT
v_gene: TRBV10-3
d_gene: TRBD1
j_gene: TRBJ2-3
abundance: -

CDR3aa: CASSPDRAGTGELFF
CDR3nt: TGTGCCAGCAGTCCGGACAGGGCGGGCACCGGGGAGCTGTTTTTT
v_gene: TRBV28
d_gene: TRBD1
j_gene: TRBJ2-2
abundance: -

CDR3aa: CASSSEGTGANTEAFF
CDR3nt: TGTGCCAGCAGCTCGGAGGGGACAGGGGCAAACACTGAAGCTTTCTTT
v_gene: TRBV5-4
d_gene: TRBD1
j_gene: TRBJ1-1
abundance: -

CDR3aa: CASSEGAGAVDTQYF
CDR3nt: TGTGCCAGCAGTGAAGGGGCGGGAGCGGTAGATACGCAGTATTTT
v_gene: TRBV6-1
d_gene: TRBD2
j_gene: TRBJ2-3
abundance: -

CDR3aa: CASSSPGLVVSIQYF
CDR3nt: TGTGCCAGCAGTTCACCGGGACTAGTGGTTTCTATTCAGTACTTC
v_gene: TRBV6-6
d_gene: TRBD2
j_gene: TRBJ2-4
abundance: -

CDR3aa: CASSQTYSGNTIYF
CDR3nt: TGTGCCAGCAGCCAAACATACTCTGGAAACACCATATATTTT
v_gene: TRBV3-1/TRBV3-2
d_gene: -
j_gene: TRBJ1-3
abundance: -

CDR3aa: CASSPTDKETQYF
CDR3nt: TGTGCCAGCAGTCCGACGGACAAAGAGACCCAGTACTTC
v_gene: TRBV28
d_gene: -
j_gene: TRBJ2-5
abundance: -

CDR3aa: CAWSVWGGRETQYF
CDR3nt: TGTGCCTGGAGTGTATGGGGGGGACGTGAGACCCAGTACTTC
v_gene: TRBV30
d_gene: TRBD2
j_gene: TRBJ2-5
abundance: -

CDR3aa: CASSRIDSYEQYF
CDR3nt: TGTGCCAGTAGCAGGATAGACTCCTACGAGCAGTACTTC
v_gene: TRBV19
d_gene: -
j_gene: TRBJ2-7
abundance: -

CDR3aa: CATSDIVVGTSGRNSYNEQFF
CDR3nt: TGTGCCACCAGTGACATTGTAGTCGGGACTAGCGGGAGGAACTCCTACAATGAGCAGTTCTTC
v_gene: TRBV24-1
d_gene: TRBD2
j_gene: TRBJ2-1
abundance: -

CDR3aa: CASSSYSGRKETQYF
CDR3nt: TGTGCCAGCAGCTCCTATAGCGGGAGAAAAGAGACCCAGTACTTC
v_gene: TRBV2
d_gene: TRBD2
j_gene: TRBJ2-5
abundance: -

CDR3aa: CAWNTGGEFQPQHF
CDR3nt: TGTGCCTGGAATACAGGGGGCGAGTTTCAGCCCCAGCATTTT
v_gene: TRBV30
d_gene: TRBD1
j_gene: TRBJ1-5
abundance: -

CDR3aa: CASNRDWRRDGYTF
CDR3nt: TGTGCCAGCAATAGGGACTGGAGAAGGGATGGCTACACCTTC
v_gene: TRBV5-5
d_gene: -
j_gene: TRBJ1-2
abundance: -